These T cell receptor beta chains were read from a single sample in a study of CD8+CD57+ T cells in acquired aplastic anemia. TCRdb re-analysed the reads in MiXCR, keeping a single row per CDR3 protein. The table includes about 190,000 distinct CDR3 sequences, about half detected once. The material sequenced was sorted CD4+, CD8+, or CD8+CD57+ T cells (not recorded which) from PBMCs. The receptors originated from a human donor in good health, serving as a control. Each CDR3 is given with its conserved first and last residue. Each record gives: V gene, CDR3 length, J gene, CDR3 protein.

V gene: TRBV28; CDR3 length: 16; J gene: TRBJ1-5; CDR3 protein: CASSLWTDRSNQPQHF
V gene: TRBV7-6; CDR3 length: 15; J gene: TRBJ2-7; CDR3 protein: CASSLTPGSSYEQYF
V gene: TRBV19; CDR3 length: 20; J gene: TRBJ1-5; CDR3 protein: CASSPRPGWRGGTGSQPQHF
V gene: TRBV7-2; CDR3 length: 16; J gene: TRBJ1-2; CDR3 protein: CASSRSLLDSNYGYTF
V gene: TRBV7-9; CDR3 length: 14; J gene: TRBJ2-7; CDR3 protein: CASSLVPGGDEQYF
V gene: TRBV10-3; CDR3 length: 14; J gene: TRBJ2-7; CDR3 protein: CAISDGTDNYEQYF
V gene: TRBV19; CDR3 length: 15; J gene: TRBJ1-4; CDR3 protein: CASSSSSAGSGKLFF
V gene: TRBV10-2; CDR3 length: 15; J gene: TRBJ1-3; CDR3 protein: CASSPTDRGENTIYF
V gene: TRBV7-2; CDR3 length: 11; J gene: TRBJ2-5; CDR3 protein: CASSLTETQCF
V gene: TRBV2; CDR3 length: 14; J gene: TRBJ2-7; CDR3 protein: CASSEQGAAYEQYF
V gene: TRBV2; CDR3 length: 15; J gene: TRBJ1-2; CDR3 protein: CASSNDRNPNYGYTF
V gene: TRBV7-9; CDR3 length: 14; J gene: TRBJ1-5; CDR3 protein: CASSYGAGGQPQHF
V gene: TRBV7-2; CDR3 length: 15; J gene: TRBJ2-6; CDR3 protein: CASSFKRGRANVLTF
V gene: TRBV15; CDR3 length: 16; J gene: TRBJ1-3; CDR3 protein: CATSRIDQLNENTIYF
V gene: TRBV12-5; CDR3 length: 14; J gene: TRBJ2-7; CDR3 protein: CASSSRDRSYEQYF
V gene: TRBV5-1; CDR3 length: 15; J gene: TRBJ1-3; CDR3 protein: CASSLGTGIGNTIYF
V gene: TRBV4-1; CDR3 length: 16; J gene: TRBJ1-3; CDR3 protein: CASSQGGQSSGNTIYF
V gene: TRBV7-9; CDR3 length: 15; J gene: TRBJ1-6; CDR3 protein: CASSGGNSYNSPLHF
V gene: TRBV7-2; CDR3 length: 15; J gene: TRBJ1-5; CDR3 protein: CASSEGQGYNQPQHF
V gene: TRBV11-1; CDR3 length: 17; J gene: TRBJ2-6; CDR3 protein: CASSLQVTPGGANVLTF
V gene: TRBV18; CDR3 length: 13; J gene: TRBJ2-7; CDR3 protein: CASSPPGGYEQYF
V gene: TRBV5-1; CDR3 length: 15; J gene: TRBJ2-7; CDR3 protein: CASSKLVGGPYEQYF
V gene: TRBV7-3; CDR3 length: 16; J gene: TRBJ1-5; CDR3 protein: CASRASGTGGNQPQHF
V gene: TRBV7-2; CDR3 length: 14; J gene: TRBJ2-2; CDR3 protein: CASSLSGVLGELFF
V gene: TRBV5-5; CDR3 length: 13; J gene: TRBJ1-1; CDR3 protein: CASSLIPGSEAFF
V gene: TRBV20-1; CDR3 length: 13; J gene: TRBJ1-2; CDR3 protein: CSASGVADYGYTF
V gene: TRBV6-5; CDR3 length: 14; J gene: TRBJ2-7; CDR3 protein: CASSYRDNPSEQYF
V gene: TRBV11-2; CDR3 length: 16; J gene: TRBJ2-7; CDR3 protein: CASSSPLAGGHREQYF
V gene: TRBV10-2; CDR3 length: 15; J gene: TRBJ2-1; CDR3 protein: CASSSGTSKTNEQFF
V gene: TRBV5-1; CDR3 length: 15; J gene: TRBJ2-7; CDR3 protein: CASSLVAGGGYEQYF
V gene: TRBV6-1; CDR3 length: 15; J gene: TRBJ1-6; CDR3 protein: CASSEEEGHNSPLHF
V gene: TRBV5-1; CDR3 length: 16; J gene: TRBJ2-6; CDR3 protein: CASSSTTGTGANVLTF
V gene: TRBV9; CDR3 length: 14; J gene: TRBJ1-5; CDR3 protein: CASSTQGQNQPQHF
V gene: TRBV20-1; CDR3 length: 15; J gene: TRBJ1-5; CDR3 protein: CSANRPIGATQPQHF
V gene: TRBV29-1; CDR3 length: 14; J gene: TRBJ1-6; CDR3 protein: CTNPGQGHNLPLHF
V gene: TRBV6-6; CDR3 length: 14; J gene: TRBJ1-1; CDR3 protein: CASSTGTGGTEAFF
V gene: TRBV7-9; CDR3 length: 19; J gene: TRBJ1-2; CDR3 protein: CASSLSMWDHLLRNYGYTF
V gene: TRBV11-2; CDR3 length: 17; J gene: TRBJ2-6; CDR3 protein: CASSLNPQGLGANVLTF
V gene: TRBV15; CDR3 length: 14; J gene: TRBJ1-3; CDR3 protein: CATSRDMIGNTIYF
V gene: TRBV19; CDR3 length: 15; J gene: TRBJ1-5; CDR3 protein: CASSMSGQNNQPQHF
V gene: TRBV7-2; CDR3 length: 15; J gene: TRBJ1-2; CDR3 protein: CASSLSGTGGHGYTF
V gene: TRBV4-3; CDR3 length: 17; J gene: TRBJ2-2; CDR3 protein: CASSQEGPNHNTGELFF
V gene: TRBV29-1; CDR3 length: 12; J gene: TRBJ1-3; CDR3 protein: CSVEIGGNTIYF
V gene: TRBV4-3; CDR3 length: 13; J gene: TRBJ1-1; CDR3 protein: CASSQIMNTEAFF
V gene: TRBV7-8; CDR3 length: 14; J gene: TRBJ2-3; CDR3 protein: CASSLGDSTGTQYF
V gene: TRBV5-1; CDR3 length: 15; J gene: TRBJ2-2; CDR3 protein: CASSKGTGDIGELFF
V gene: TRBV7-2; CDR3 length: 12; J gene: TRBJ2-7; CDR3 protein: CASSLYGGEQYF
V gene: TRBV9; CDR3 length: 15; J gene: TRBJ2-5; CDR3 protein: CASSLSGGALETQYF
V gene: TRBV19; CDR3 length: 14; J gene: TRBJ2-7; CDR3 protein: CASGRAGISYEQYF
V gene: TRBV10-3; CDR3 length: 14; J gene: TRBJ2-3; CDR3 protein: CAISGHRGRDTQYF
V gene: TRBV7-9; CDR3 length: 15; J gene: TRBJ1-2; CDR3 protein: CASSLDEAHYYGYTF
V gene: TRBV2; CDR3 length: 17; J gene: TRBJ2-3; CDR3 protein: CASTPSGAYLSTDTQYF
V gene: TRBV12-3/TRBV12-4; CDR3 length: 14; J gene: TRBJ2-7; CDR3 protein: CASSLQRGRVEQYF
V gene: TRBV20-1; CDR3 length: 14; J gene: TRBJ2-3; CDR3 protein: CSARTGKGTDTQYF
V gene: TRBV7-9; CDR3 length: 15; J gene: TRBJ1-1; CDR3 protein: CASSLEYGRDTEAFF